Listed here are 19 T cell receptor beta chains from one sample, sequenced in a study of blood T cells in healthy people across ages. With a J-beta primer mix and a sample-barcoded 5' primer, a second PCR ran 7 to 11 cycles. TCRdb fed the 5' RACE reads into MiXCR, producing one record per CDR3 protein. The sample has 1.5 million or so distinct CDR3 sequences; approximately 43% are singletons. Sequences were obtained from blood. The receptors derive from a woman between 18 and 29 years old in good health.

This clonotype was detected a few times. The chain is built from TRBV30 and TRBJ1-5; D gene unclear. V lost 0 bases to trimming and J lost 5 bases, with 8 bases between them. Germline V gene lookup returns CDR1 GTSNPN and CDR2 SVGIG (reference sequence). The CDR3 runs to 13 residues. The CDR3 coding sequence is TGTGCCTGGAGTGTAGATTTAGATCAGCCCCAGCATTTT. Protein product: CAWSVDLDQPQHF.

This clonotype has at least ten counts. This chain uses TRBV6-5 with TRBJ2-1, with D possibly being TRBD1 or TRBD2 (5 bases each). V was pared by 8 bases and J by 1 base, with 15 bases between. CDR3 length: 15 residues. Per the germline V gene, CDR1 is MNHEY and CDR2 is SVGAGI. CDR3 DNA: TGTGCCAGCCGGCTCCGGGACCAGTCCTACAATGAGCAGTTCTTC. This translates into CASRLRDQSYNEQFF.

This clonotype showed up just a few times. The genes are TRBV2 and TRBJ2-1; 10 bases align to TRBD2. With V trimmed by 7 bases and J by 7 bases, 4 bases remained unmatched. The CDR3 totals 13 residues. The germline gives CDR1 SNHLY, CDR2 FYNNEI. The CDR3 nucleotides are TGTGCCAGCACGGGACTAGCGAGAAATGAGCAGTTCTTC. Its translation: CASTGLARNEQFF. Drawing the rest from reference TRBV2 and TRBJ2-1, the complete variable domain is EPEVTQTPSHQVTQMGQEVILRCVPISNHLYFYWYRQILGQKVEFLVSFYNNEISEKSEIFDDQFSVERPDGSNFTLKIRSTKLEDSAMYFCASTGLARNEQFFGPGTRLTVL.

Here the CDR3 DNA reads TGCGCCAGCAGCTTAGGACAGTTTAATGAAAAACTGTTTTTT. Amino acid sequence: CASSLGQFNEKLFF. The chain uses TRBV5-1 and TRBJ1-4; D perhaps matches TRBD1 (6 bases). The CDR3 is 14 amino acids. The germline V and J ends were trimmed by 2 bases and 4 bases, with 9 bases remaining between them. CDR1 and CDR2 (germline): SGHRS, YFSETQ.

This clonotype was observed at least ten times. This chain uses TRBV29-1 with TRBJ2-1; 8 nucleotides align to TRBD1. CDR1 and CDR2 from the germline V gene are SQVTM and ANQGSEA. V dropped 4 bases and J dropped 7; count of bases not matched to a gene: 0. CDR3 size: 11 residues. For the CDR3, the DNA is TGCAGCGTTGGACAGGGGAATGAGCAGTTCTTC. Its protein is CSVGQGNEQFF.

The chain uses TRBV10-3 and TRBJ2-7; D is possibly TRBD1 or TRBD2 (5 bases each). Per the germline V gene, CDR1 is ENHRY and CDR2 is SYGVKD. Trimming took 3 bases from V and 3 from J, leaving 12 bases between them. The CDR3 totals 14 residues. CDR3 sequence (DNA): TGTGCCATCAGTGACGGGGAAGGGGACTACGAGCAGTACTTC. This translates into CAISDGEGDYEQYF.

The chain is built from TRBV12-3 or TRBV12-4 and TRBJ2-1; tentative D call: TRBD2 (7 bases). The germline V and J ends were trimmed by 2 bases and 9 bases, with 17 bases remaining between them. The CDR3 length is 15 residues. The CDR3 nucleotides are TGTGCCAGCAGTTTAAGGGGGGGGACCGGGGGTGAGCAGTTCTTC. Translated: CASSLRGGTGGEQFF.

The table lists this clonotype with a few counts. V usage is TRBV12-3 or TRBV12-4 and J usage is TRBJ1-2; perhaps TRBD1 as D (5 bases). CDR3 length: 15 amino acids. V was clipped by 5 bases and J by 3 bases, with 16 bases between them. The CDR3 nucleotides are TGTGCCAGCAGTCCCCCGGGCACGGGACACTATGGCTACACCTTC. Translating it yields CASSPPGTGHYGYTF.

The chain employs TRBV15 and TRBJ2-3; D possibly matches TRBD1 or TRBD2 (5 bases each). V was trimmed by 0 bases and J by 3 bases, leaving 13 bases between them. This CDR3 comprises 16 residues. CDR1 LNHNV and CDR2 YYDKDF come from the germline V gene (reference sequence). CDR3 nucleotides: TGTGCCACCAGCAGAGATGAGGGGTGGGGAACAGATACGCAGTATTTT. It codes for CATSRDEGWGTDTQYF.

This clonotype was observed a few times. This rearrangement joins TRBV10-3 to TRBJ2-7; D is unclear. V lost 4 bases and J 7 bases, leaving 20 bases between the germline ends. CDR3 length: 15 residues. Germline assignment: CDR1 ENHRY and CDR2 SYGVKD. CDR3 protein: CAISGTFSSYNEQYF. CDR3 DNA: TGTGCCATCAGTGGGACGTTCAGCTCCTACAATGAGCAGTACTTC.

The sample holds many counts of this clonotype. This chain joins TRBV27 and TRBJ2-1, with 11 positions matching TRBD2. Looked up from germline, CDR1 is MNHEY and CDR2 is SMNVEV (reference sequence). The CDR3 is 15 residues long. The V segment lost 2 bases and the J segment 4 bases; nucleotides outside the gene matches: 1. Here the CDR3 reads CASSLTSGRYNEQFF. The CDR3 DNA follows: TGTGCCAGCAGTTTAACTAGCGGGAGATACAATGAGCAGTTCTTC.

The V and J genes are TRBV25-1 and TRBJ2-3; possibly TRBD1 for D (6 bases). Germline lookup yields CDR1 MGHDK and CDR2 SYGVNS. The CDR3 is 14 residues long. V was shortened by 7 bases and J by 2 bases, with 13 bases between the two germline ends. This chain's CDR3 is CASNPQGITDTQYF. In DNA form, the CDR3 reads TGTGCCAGCAATCCCCAGGGGATCACAGATACGCAGTATTTT.

V and J are TRBV3-1 and TRBJ2-1; D might be TRBD1 (5 bases). In germline, CDR1 is LGHDT, CDR2 YNNKEL (reference sequence). The CDR3 contains 17 residues. V was shortened by 0 bases and J by 6 bases, with 18 bases between the two germline ends. The CDR3 DNA follows: TGTGCCAGCAGCCAAGATGGGGCCATTAGGCTCCCCAATGAGCAGTTCTTC. Translation gives CASSQDGAIRLPNEQFF.

The V gene is TRBV2, the J gene TRBJ2-4, with TRBD2 matching over 8 bases. The CDR3 has 17 residues. V gave up 1 base and J gave up 13 bases; unmatched junction bases: 18. CDR1 is SNHLY and CDR2 is FYNNEI in the germline V gene. CDR3 nucleotide sequence: TGTGCCAGCAGTGAAGGCGGCACTAGCGGTGAAGTGTGGGAGCAGTACTTC. Protein: CASSEGGTSGEVWEQYF.

The chain has TRBV2 and TRBJ2-7, with 10 bases identical to TRBD1. The CDR3 is 14 amino acids. The germline V gene has CDR1 SNHLY and CDR2 FYNNEI. Trimming took 9 bases from V and 7 from J; bases not matched to a gene: 12. This chain's CDR3 is CARARDRGYNEQYF. CDR3 coding DNA: TGTGCCAGGGCTCGGGACAGGGGATACAATGAGCAGTACTTC.

This clonotype was recorded a few times. The chain couples TRBV5-1 to TRBJ2-3; D gene uncertain. The length of the CDR3 is 14 residues. V was cut by 1 base and J by 0 bases, with 6 bases left in between. Per germline, CDR1 SGHRS and CDR2 YFSETQ. The CDR3 protein is CASSLIFSTDTQYF. DNA of the CDR3: TGCGCCAGCAGCTTGATCTTTAGCACAGATACGCAGTATTTT.

This clonotype is a singleton in its sample. The genes are TRBV14 and TRBJ1-2; D ambiguous. Per germline, CDR1 SGHDN and CDR2 FVKESK. The V end was cut by 1 base, the J end by 8 bases, with 11 bases between. The CDR3 is made up of 13 amino acids. CDR3 sequence reads: CASSQAPGLGYTF. CDR3 in DNA: TGTGCCAGCAGCCAAGCACCCGGTCTAGGCTACACCTTC.

A few counts support this clonotype. The chain recombines TRBV20-1 with TRBJ2-1; the match to TRBD2 covers 16 bases. The CDR3 contains 14 residues. Per the germline V gene, CDR1 is DFQATT and CDR2 is SNEGSKA (reference sequence). V was pared by 3 bases and J by 9 bases, with 2 bases of the junction left unmatched. This CDR3 reads CSARGLAGGSEQFF. CDR3 in DNA: TGCAGTGCTAGGGGACTAGCGGGAGGGAGTGAGCAGTTCTTC.

The chain combines TRBV5-1 with TRBJ2-2, with 9 bases aligning to TRBD1. Germline V CDR1 and CDR2: SGHRS, YFSETQ. V shed 5 bases and J 6 bases; nucleotides not matched to a gene: 23. CDR3 length: 20 amino acids. For the CDR3, the DNA is TGCGCCAGCAGACCCCCAGCCCTGTTTTCCGGGACAGGGATCCCCGGGGAGCTGTTTTTT. It translates to CASRPPALFSGTGIPGELFF. The complete variable domain, with remaining parts taken from reference TRBV5-1 and TRBJ2-2, reads KAGVTQTPRYLIKTRGQQVTLSCSPISGHRSVSWYQQTPGQGLQFLFEYFSETQRNKGNFPGRFSGRQFSNSRSEMNVSTLELGDSALYLCASRPPALFSGTGIPGELFFGEGSRLTVL.